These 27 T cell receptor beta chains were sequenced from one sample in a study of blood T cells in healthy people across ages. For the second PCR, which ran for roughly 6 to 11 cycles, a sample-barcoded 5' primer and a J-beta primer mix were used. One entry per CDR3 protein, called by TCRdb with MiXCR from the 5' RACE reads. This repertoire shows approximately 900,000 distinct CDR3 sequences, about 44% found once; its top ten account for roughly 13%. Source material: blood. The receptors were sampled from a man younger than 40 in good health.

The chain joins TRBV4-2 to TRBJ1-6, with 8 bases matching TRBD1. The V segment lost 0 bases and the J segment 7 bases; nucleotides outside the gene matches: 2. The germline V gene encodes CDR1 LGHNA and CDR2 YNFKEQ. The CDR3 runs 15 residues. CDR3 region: CASSQDRTGNSPLHF. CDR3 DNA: TGTGCCAGCAGCCAAGATCGGACAGGGAATTCACCCCTCCACTTT.

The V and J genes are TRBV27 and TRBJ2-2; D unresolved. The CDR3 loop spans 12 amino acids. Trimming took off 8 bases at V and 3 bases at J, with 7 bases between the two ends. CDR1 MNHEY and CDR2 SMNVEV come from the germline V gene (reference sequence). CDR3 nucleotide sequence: TGTGCCAGCGGGCAGTACACCGGGGAGCTGTTTTTT. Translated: CASGQYTGELFF.

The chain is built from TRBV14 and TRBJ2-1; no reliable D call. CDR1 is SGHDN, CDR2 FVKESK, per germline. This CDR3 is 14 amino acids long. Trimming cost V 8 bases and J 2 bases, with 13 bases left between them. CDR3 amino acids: CASGPISAYNEQFF. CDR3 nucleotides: TGTGCCAGCGGACCGATTTCGGCCTACAATGAGCAGTTCTTC.

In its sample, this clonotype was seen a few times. The CDR3 here is CASSEARDGTDTQYF. The CDR3 nucleotides are TGTGCCAGCAGTGAAGCCAGGGATGGCACAGATACGCAGTATTTT. The chain employs TRBV6-1 and TRBJ2-3, with D possibly matching TRBD1 (5 bases). The CDR3 is 15 residues long. CDR1 and CDR2 from the germline V gene are MNHNS and SASEGT. The germline V and J ends were trimmed by 0 bases and 1 base, with 8 bases remaining between them.

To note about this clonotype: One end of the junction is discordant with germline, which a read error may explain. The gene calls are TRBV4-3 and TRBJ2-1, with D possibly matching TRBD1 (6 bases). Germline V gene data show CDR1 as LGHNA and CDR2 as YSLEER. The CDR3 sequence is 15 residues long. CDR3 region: CAGSQERGSYNEQFF. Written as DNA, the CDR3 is TGCGCCGGCAGCCAGGAGAGGGGGTCCTACAATGAGCAGTTCTTC.

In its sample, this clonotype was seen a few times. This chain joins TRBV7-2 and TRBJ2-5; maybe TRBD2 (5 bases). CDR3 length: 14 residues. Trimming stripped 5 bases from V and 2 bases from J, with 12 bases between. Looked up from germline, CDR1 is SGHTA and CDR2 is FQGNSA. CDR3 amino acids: CASSVNGKQETQYF. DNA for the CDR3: TGTGCCAGCAGCGTAAACGGGAAGCAAGAGACCCAGTACTTC.

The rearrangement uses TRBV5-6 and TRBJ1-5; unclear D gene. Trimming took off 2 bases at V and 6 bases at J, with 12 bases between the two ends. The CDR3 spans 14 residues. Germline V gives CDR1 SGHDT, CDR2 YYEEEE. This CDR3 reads CASSFRGSLQPQHF. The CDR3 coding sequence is TGTGCCAGCAGCTTTCGCGGGTCGCTTCAGCCCCAGCATTTT.

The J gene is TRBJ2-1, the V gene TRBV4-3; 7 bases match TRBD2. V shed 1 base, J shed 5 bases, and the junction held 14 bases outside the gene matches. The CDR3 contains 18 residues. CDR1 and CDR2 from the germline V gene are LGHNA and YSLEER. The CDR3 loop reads CASSQALAAGGTNNEQFF. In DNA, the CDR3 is TGCGCCAGCAGCCAAGCACTAGCTGCCGGGGGGACCAACAATGAGCAGTTCTTC.

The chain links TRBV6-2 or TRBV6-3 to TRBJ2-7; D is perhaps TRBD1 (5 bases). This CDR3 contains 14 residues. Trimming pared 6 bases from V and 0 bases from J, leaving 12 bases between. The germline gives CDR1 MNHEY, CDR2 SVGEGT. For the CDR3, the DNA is TGTGCCAGCAGCGAGACAGACGTCTCCTACGAGCAGTACTTC. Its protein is CASSETDVSYEQYF.

The CDR3: CATRSLTDTQYF. The CDR3 nucleotides are TGTGCCACCCGGTCCCTCACAGATACGCAGTATTTT. The rearrangement links TRBV6-1 to TRBJ2-3, with unresolved D. The CDR3 covers 12 residues. The germline gives CDR1 MNHNS, CDR2 SASEGT. V shed 10 bases and J shed 2 bases, with 10 bases lying between them.

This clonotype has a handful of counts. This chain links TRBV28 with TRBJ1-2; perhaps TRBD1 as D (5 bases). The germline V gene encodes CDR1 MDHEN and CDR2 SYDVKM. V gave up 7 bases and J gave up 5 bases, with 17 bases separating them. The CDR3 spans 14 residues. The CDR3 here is CASTFGGMGYGYTF. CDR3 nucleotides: TGTGCCAGCACCTTCGGGGGGATGGGATATGGCTACACCTTC.

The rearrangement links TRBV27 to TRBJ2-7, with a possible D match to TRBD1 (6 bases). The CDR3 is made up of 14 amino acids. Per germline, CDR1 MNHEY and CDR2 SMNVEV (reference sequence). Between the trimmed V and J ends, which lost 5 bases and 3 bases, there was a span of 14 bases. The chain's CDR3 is CASSPWDNLYEQYF. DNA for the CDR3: TGTGCCAGCAGTCCTTGGGACAACCTCTACGAGCAGTACTTC.

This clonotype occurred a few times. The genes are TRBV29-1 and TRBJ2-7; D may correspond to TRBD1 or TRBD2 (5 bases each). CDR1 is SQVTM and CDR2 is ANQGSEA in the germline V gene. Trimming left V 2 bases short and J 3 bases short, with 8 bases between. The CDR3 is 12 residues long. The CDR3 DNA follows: TGCAGCGTTGAAAGGGACGGCTACGAGCAGTACTTC. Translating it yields CSVERDGYEQYF.

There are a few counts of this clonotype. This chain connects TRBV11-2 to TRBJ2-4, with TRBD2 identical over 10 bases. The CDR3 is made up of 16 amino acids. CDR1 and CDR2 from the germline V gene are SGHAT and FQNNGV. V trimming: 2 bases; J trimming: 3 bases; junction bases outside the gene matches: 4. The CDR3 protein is CASSLLAGAYKNIQYF. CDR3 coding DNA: TGTGCCAGCAGCTTACTAGCGGGGGCATACAAAAACATTCAGTACTTC. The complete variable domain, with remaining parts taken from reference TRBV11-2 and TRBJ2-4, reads EAGVAQSPRYKIIEKRQSVAFWCNPISGHATLYWYQQILGQGPKLLIQFQNNGVVDDSQLPKDRFSAERLKGVDSTLKIQPAKLEDSAVYLCASSLLAGAYKNIQYFGAGTRLSVL.

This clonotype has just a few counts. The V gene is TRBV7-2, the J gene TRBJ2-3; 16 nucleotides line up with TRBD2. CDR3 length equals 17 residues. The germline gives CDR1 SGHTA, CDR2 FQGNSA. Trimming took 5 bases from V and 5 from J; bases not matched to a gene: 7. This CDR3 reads CASSDGTSGGAIDTQYF. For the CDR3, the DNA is TGTGCCAGCAGCGATGGGACTAGCGGGGGGGCCATAGATACGCAGTATTTT.

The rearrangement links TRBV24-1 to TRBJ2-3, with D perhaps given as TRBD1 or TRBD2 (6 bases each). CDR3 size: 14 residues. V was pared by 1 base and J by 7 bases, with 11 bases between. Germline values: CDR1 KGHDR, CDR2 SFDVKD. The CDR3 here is CATSDFSGAHTQYF. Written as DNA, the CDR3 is TGTGCCACCAGTGATTTCTCGGGGGCTCATACGCAGTATTTT.

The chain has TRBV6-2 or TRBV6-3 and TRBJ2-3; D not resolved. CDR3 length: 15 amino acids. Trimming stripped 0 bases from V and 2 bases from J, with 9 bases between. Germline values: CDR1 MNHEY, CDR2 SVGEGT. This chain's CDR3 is CASSYSSWNTDTQYF. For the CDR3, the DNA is TGTGCCAGCAGTTACTCTTCTTGGAACACAGATACGCAGTATTTT.

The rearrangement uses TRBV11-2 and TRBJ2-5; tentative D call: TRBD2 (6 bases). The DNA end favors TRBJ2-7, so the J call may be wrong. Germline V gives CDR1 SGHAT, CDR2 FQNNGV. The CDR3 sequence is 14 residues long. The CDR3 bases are TGTGCCAGCAGATACGATGGAGGGGCCTACGAGCAGTACTTC. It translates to CASRYDGGAYEQYF.

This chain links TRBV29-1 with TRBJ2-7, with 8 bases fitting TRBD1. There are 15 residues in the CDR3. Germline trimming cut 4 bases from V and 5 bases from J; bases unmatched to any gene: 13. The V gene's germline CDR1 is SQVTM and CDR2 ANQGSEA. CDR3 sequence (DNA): TGCAGCGTTGCCAGTCAGACAGGGGTTGACCACGAGCAGTACTTC. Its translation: CSVASQTGVDHEQYF.

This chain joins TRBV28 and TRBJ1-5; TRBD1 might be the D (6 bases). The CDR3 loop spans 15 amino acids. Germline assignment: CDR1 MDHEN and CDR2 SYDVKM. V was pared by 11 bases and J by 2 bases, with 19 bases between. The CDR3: CAAHWGAEGNQPQHF. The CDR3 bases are TGTGCCGCCCATTGGGGGGCGGAAGGCAATCAGCCCCAGCATTTT.

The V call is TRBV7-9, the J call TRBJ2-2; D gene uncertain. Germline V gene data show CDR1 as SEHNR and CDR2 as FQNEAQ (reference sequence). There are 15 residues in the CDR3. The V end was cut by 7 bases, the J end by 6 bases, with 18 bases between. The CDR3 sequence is CASKMLGIRSGELFF. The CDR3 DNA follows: TGTGCCAGCAAAATGCTAGGGATTCGTTCCGGGGAGCTGTTTTTT. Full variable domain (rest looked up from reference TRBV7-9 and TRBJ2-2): DTGVSQNPRHKITKRGQNVTFRCDPISEHNRLYWYRQTLGQGPEFLTYFQNEAQLEKSRLLSDRFSAERPKGSFSTLEIQRTEQGDSAMYLCASKMLGIRSGELFFGEGSRLTVL.

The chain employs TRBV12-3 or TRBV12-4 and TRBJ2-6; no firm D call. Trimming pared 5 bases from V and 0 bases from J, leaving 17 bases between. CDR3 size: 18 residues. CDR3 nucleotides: TGTGCCAGCAGTCTGACCTATAGTGCCCTCTCTGGGGCCAACGTCCTGACTTTC. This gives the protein CASSLTYSALSGANVLTF.

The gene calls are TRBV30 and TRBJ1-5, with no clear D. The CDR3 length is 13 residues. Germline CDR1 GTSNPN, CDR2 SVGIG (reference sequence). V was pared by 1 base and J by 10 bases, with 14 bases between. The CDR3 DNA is TGTGCCTGGAGTGCACTGACCGATCGTCCCCAGCATTTT. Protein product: CAWSALTDRPQHF.

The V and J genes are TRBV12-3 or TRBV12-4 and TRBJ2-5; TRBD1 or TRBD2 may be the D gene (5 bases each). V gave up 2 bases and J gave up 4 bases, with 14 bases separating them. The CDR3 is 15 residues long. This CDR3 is CASSLIMGERETQYF. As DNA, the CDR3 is TGTGCCAGCAGTTTAATTATGGGGGAGAGAGAGACCCAGTACTTC.

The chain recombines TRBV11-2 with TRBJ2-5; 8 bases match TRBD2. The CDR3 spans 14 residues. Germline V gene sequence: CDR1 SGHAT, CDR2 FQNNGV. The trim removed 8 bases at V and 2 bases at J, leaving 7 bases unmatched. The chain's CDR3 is CASAYLAGQETQYF. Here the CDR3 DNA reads TGTGCCAGCGCTTACTTAGCGGGACAAGAGACCCAGTACTTC.

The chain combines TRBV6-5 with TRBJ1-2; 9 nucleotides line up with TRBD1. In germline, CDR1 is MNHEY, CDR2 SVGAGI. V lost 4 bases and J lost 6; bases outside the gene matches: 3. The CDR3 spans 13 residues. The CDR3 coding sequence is TGTGCCAGCAGTTCAACAGGGGGCAATGGCTACACCTTC. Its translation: CASSSTGGNGYTF.

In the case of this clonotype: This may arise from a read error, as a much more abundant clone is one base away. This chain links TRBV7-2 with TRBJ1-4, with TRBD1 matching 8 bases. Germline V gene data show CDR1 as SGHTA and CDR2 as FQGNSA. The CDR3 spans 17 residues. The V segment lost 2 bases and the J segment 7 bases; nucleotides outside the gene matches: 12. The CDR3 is CASSLILGQGSCEKLFF. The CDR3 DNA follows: TGTGCCAGCAGCTTAATCCTCGGACAGGGTAGTTGTGAAAAACTGTTTTTT.